The 20 T cell receptor beta chains presented below share a single source sample, sequenced in a study of blood T cell repertoires in COVID-19 (dated by TCRdb to between 2020 and 2021). The library was produced with the immunoSEQ multiplex PCR assay. Entries here come from immuneACCESS through TCRdb and include only in-frame sequences with V and J called. Some clones fail to appear in such tables; in the studies checked, an unresolved V gene covers under half of the shortfall, and the cause of the remainder is unknown. The sample table records more than 200,000 clones; about 89% of these occur just once. The ten largest clones represent over 4% of the sample. Sequenced: PBMCs or T cells enriched from blood (not recorded which). Every receptor here comes from a woman younger than 45 who had recovered from COVID-19.

V is TRBV28 and J is TRBJ2-1; 8 bases align to TRBD1. This CDR3 is built from 14 residues. Germline V CDR1 and CDR2: MDHEN, SYDVKM. Trimming at V came to 6 bases and at J to 4 bases, leaving 5 bases not matched to a gene. The CDR3 nucleotides read TGTGCCAGCAGCAGGACAGGGTGGTACAATGAGCAGTTCTTC. It encodes CASSRTGWYNEQFF.

This rearrangement joins TRBV2 to TRBJ2-1, with unresolved D. This CDR3 spans 16 amino acids. The germline V gene encodes CDR1 SNHLY and CDR2 FYNNEI. Trimming took off 6 bases at V and 0 bases at J, with 15 bases between the two ends. In DNA, the CDR3 is TGTGCCAGCAGAAATCGAATACGGAGCTCCTACAATGAGCAGTTCTTC. Translation: CASRNRIRSSYNEQFF.

V gene TRBV4-3 combines with J gene TRBJ2-7; 11 nucleotides match TRBD2. This CDR3 has 13 amino acids. V gave up 6 bases and J gave up 7 bases; unmatched junction bases: 5. Germline values: CDR1 LGHNA, CDR2 YSLEER. CDR3 residues: CASSSLAGGEQYF. The CDR3 DNA reads as TGCGCCAGCAGTTCGCTAGCGGGAGGTGAGCAGTACTTC.

This clone was seen only once. The rearrangement uses TRBV4-3 and TRBJ1-1; the D is unclear. Per the germline V gene, CDR1 is LGHNA and CDR2 is YSLEER. This CDR3 has 13 amino acids. V shed 3 bases and J shed 4 bases, with 9 bases lying between them. CDR3 DNA: TGCGCCAGCAGCCAGCCCGGGTCCACTGAAGCTTTCTTT. Translated, it gives CASSQPGSTEAFF.

Note on this clone: Within the sample, other DNA sequences also encode this same CDR3. V gene TRBV9 combines with J gene TRBJ2-1; a possible D gene is TRBD1 (5 bases). V was shortened by 0 bases and J by 0 bases, with 7 bases between the two germline ends. Germline V lookup: CDR1 SGDLS, CDR2 YYNGEE. The CDR3 covers 15 residues. DNA for the CDR3: TGTGCCAGCAGCGTAGGGGGCGGCTCCTACAATGAGCAGTTCTTC. As protein: CASSVGGGSYNEQFF.

This chain links TRBV7-8 with TRBJ1-2; no definite D call. Germline CDR1 is SGHVS and CDR2 is FQNEAQ. V lost 5 bases, J lost 3 bases, and 16 bases lay in between. The CDR3 sequence is 15 residues long. CDR3 residues: CASSKEEQTYYGYTF. Here the CDR3 DNA reads TGTGCCAGCAGCAAGGAGGAACAGACCTACTATGGCTACACCTTC. The full variable domain, in which reference TRBV7-8 and TRBJ1-2 provide the parts outside the CDR3, is GAGVSQSPRYKVAKRGQDVALRCDPISGHVSLFWYQQALGQGPEFLTYFQNEAQLDKSGLPSDRFFAERPEGSVSTLKIQRTQQEDSAVYLCASSKEEQTYYGYTFGSGTRLTVV.

The rearrangement links TRBV11-2 to TRBJ2-1; TRBD2 matches at 8 bases. Germline V CDR1 and CDR2: SGHAT, FQNNGV. CDR3 length equals 15 residues. The V segment lost 2 bases and the J segment 3 bases; nucleotides outside the gene matches: 3. DNA of the CDR3: TGTGCCAGCAGCTTAATAGCGGGGATCTACAATGAGCAGTTCTTC. Protein product: CASSLIAGIYNEQFF.

This chain connects TRBV18 to TRBJ2-1; TRBD1 matches at 7 bases. The germline V gene has CDR1 KGHSH and CDR2 LQKENI. CDR3 size: 17 residues. After removal of 2 bases from V and 4 bases from J, the junction contained 11 bases not matched to a gene. CDR3 protein: CASSPGLRGIRYNEQFF. CDR3 DNA sequence: TGTGCCAGCTCACCAGGACTCAGGGGGATAAGGTACAATGAGCAGTTCTTC.

This clone was seen once. Other DNA sequences within the sample encode an identical CDR3. The rearrangement joins TRBV28 to TRBJ1-2; TRBD1 might be the D (6 bases). This CDR3 comprises 13 residues. Trimming removed 5 bases at V and 7 bases at J, with 14 bases between. CDR1 is MDHEN, CDR2 SYDVKM, per germline. The CDR3 region has the DNA TGTGCCAGCAGTCTAAACAGGGTTGGTGGCTACACCTTC. Protein: CASSLNRVGGYTF.

This chain links TRBV6-6 with TRBJ1-1; D unresolved. The CDR3 covers 12 residues. Deletions cut 2 bases from V and 5 bases from J, with 6 bases between. Germline V CDR1 and CDR2: MNHNY, SVGAGI (reference sequence). CDR3 protein: CASSYRRTEAFF. CDR3 DNA: TGTGCCAGCAGTTACCGGAGGACTGAAGCTTTCTTT.

This clone has just a few counts. The rearrangement links TRBV19 to TRBJ1-5; TRBD1 matches 7 bases. Germline V gene sequence: CDR1 LNHDA, CDR2 SQIVND (reference sequence). CDR3 size: 17 residues. With V trimmed by 7 bases and J by 7 bases, 19 bases remained unmatched. This CDR3 is CASTPLRQGPIGQPQHF. The DNA of the CDR3 is TGTGCCAGTACCCCCCTTCGACAGGGCCCCATCGGGCAGCCCCAGCATTTT.

To note about this clone: An end of the junction does not agree with germline; a read error may underlie this. V is TRBV4-2 and J is TRBJ2-7; D remains unclear. The CDR3 covers 14 residues. Germline CDR1 LGHNA, CDR2 YNFKEQ. The CDR3 protein is CASSQDPQSSEQYF. The DNA for the CDR3 is TGTGCCAGCAGCCAAGATCCACAGTCCTCCGAGCAGTACTTC.

V is TRBV7-8 and J is TRBJ2-2, with 14 bases lining up with TRBD2. Germline trimming cut 4 bases from V and 5 bases from J; bases unmatched to any gene: 3. The CDR3 has 16 amino acids. Germline V gives CDR1 SGHVS, CDR2 FQNEAQ. Here the CDR3 reads CASSSRTSGGTGELFF. The CDR3 nucleotides read TGTGCCAGCAGCTCCCGGACTAGCGGGGGGACCGGGGAGCTGTTTTTT.

The chain recombines TRBV11-2 with TRBJ1-1; D gene uncertain. CDR3 length: 13 amino acids. Trimming shortened V by 0 bases and J by 3 bases, and 5 bases separated the two germline ends. The germline gives CDR1 SGHAT, CDR2 FQNNGV. The CDR3 loop is CASSLERYTEAFF. The CDR3 region has the DNA TGTGCCAGCAGCTTAGAACGGTACACTGAAGCTTTCTTT.

This chain joins TRBV28 and TRBJ1-3; 8 bases agree with TRBD1. The CDR3 spans 18 residues. V shed 10 bases, J shed 0 bases, and the junction held 17 bases outside the gene matches. Germline V gene data show CDR1 as MDHEN and CDR2 as SYDVKM. Here the CDR3 reads CATRGGTGGFGSGNTIYF. In DNA form, the CDR3 reads TGTGCCACCAGGGGAGGGACAGGCGGGTTCGGCTCTGGAAACACCATATATTTT.

This clone is a singleton in its sample. The rearrangement joins TRBV9 to TRBJ1-1; TRBD1 is a possible D gene (6 bases). This CDR3 is 14 amino acids long. Looked up from germline, CDR1 is SGDLS and CDR2 is YYNGEE. Trimming pared 2 bases from V and 3 bases from J, leaving 11 bases between. The CDR3 loop reads CASSVVPGDTEAFF. In DNA, the CDR3 is TGTGCCAGCAGCGTCGTTCCAGGGGACACTGAAGCTTTCTTT.

The gene calls are TRBV19 and TRBJ2-5, with TRBD1 matching 7 bases. After removal of 5 bases from V and 1 base from J, the junction contained 10 bases not matched to a gene. Germline assignment: CDR1 LNHDA and CDR2 SQIVND (reference sequence). This CDR3 has 16 amino acids. The CDR3 loop is CASSLPSGTAQETQYF. The CDR3 coding sequence is TGTGCCAGTAGTTTACCTTCCGGGACAGCCCAAGAGACCCAGTACTTC.

The chain recombines TRBV28 with TRBJ1-2, with TRBD1 identical over 8 bases. V lost 6 bases and J lost 2; bases outside the gene matches: 14. From germline, CDR1 is MDHEN and CDR2 SYDVKM. The CDR3 loop spans 17 amino acids. The CDR3 is CASSPYRGSNINYGYTF. The CDR3 nucleotides read TGTGCCAGCAGCCCCTACAGGGGGTCTAACATCAACTATGGCTACACCTTC.

The V and J genes are TRBV30 and TRBJ1-1; D not certain. The CDR3 extends over 13 amino acids. Germline CDR1 GTSNPN, CDR2 SVGIG (reference sequence). Between the trimmed V and J ends, which lost 3 bases and 1 base, there was a span of 9 bases. The DNA of the CDR3 is TGTGCCTGGAGCCGGCAGGAGAACACTGAAGCTTTCTTT. Encoded protein: CAWSRQENTEAFF.

The chain recombines TRBV9 with TRBJ1-1, with TRBD1 as a possible D gene (5 bases). The germline V and J ends were trimmed by 0 bases and 7 bases, with 10 bases remaining between them. There are 13 residues in the CDR3. From germline, CDR1 is SGDLS and CDR2 YYNGEE. The CDR3: CASSVAGRDEAFF. CDR3 nucleotides: TGTGCCAGCAGCGTAGCGGGCAGGGATGAAGCTTTCTTT.